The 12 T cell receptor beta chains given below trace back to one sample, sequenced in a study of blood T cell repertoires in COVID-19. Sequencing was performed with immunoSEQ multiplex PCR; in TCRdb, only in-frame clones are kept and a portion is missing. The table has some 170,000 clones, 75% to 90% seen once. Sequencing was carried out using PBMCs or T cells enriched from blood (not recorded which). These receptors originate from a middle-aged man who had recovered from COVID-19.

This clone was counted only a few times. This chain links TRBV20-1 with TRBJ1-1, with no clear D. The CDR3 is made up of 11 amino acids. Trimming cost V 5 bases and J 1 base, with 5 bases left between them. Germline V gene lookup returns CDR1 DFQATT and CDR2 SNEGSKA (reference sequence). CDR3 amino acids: CSASGNTEAFF. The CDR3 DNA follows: TGCAGTGCTTCCGGGAACACTGAAGCTTTCTTT.

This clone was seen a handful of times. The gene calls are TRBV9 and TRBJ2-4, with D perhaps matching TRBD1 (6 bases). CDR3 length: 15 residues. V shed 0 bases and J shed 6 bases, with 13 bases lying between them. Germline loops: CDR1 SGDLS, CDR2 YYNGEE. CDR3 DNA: TGTGCCAGCAGCGTAGCGGACCGAGGGGGAAACATTCAGTACTTC. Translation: CASSVADRGGNIQYF.

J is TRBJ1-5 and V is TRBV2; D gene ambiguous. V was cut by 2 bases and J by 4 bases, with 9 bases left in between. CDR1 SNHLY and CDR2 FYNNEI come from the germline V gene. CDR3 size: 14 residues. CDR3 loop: CASSETQRNQPQHF. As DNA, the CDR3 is TGTGCCAGCAGTGAAACGCAGCGGAATCAGCCCCAGCATTTT.

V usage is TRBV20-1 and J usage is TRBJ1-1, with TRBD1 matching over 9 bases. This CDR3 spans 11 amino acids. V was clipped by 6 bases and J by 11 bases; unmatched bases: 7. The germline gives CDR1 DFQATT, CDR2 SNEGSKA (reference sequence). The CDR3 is CSAPYGTGAFF. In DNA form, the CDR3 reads TGCAGTGCGCCCTACGGGACAGGGGCTTTCTTT.

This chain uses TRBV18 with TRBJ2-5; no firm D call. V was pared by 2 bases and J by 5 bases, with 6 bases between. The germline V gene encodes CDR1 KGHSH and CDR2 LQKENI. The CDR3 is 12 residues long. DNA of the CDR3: TGTGCCAGCTCACCAACCGGGGAGACCCAGTACTTC. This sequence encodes CASSPTGETQYF.

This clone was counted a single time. CDR3 sequence (DNA): TGCGCCAGCAGCCCCAGGGGGAACACCATATATTTT. It translates to CASSPRGNTIYF. This sequence joins TRBV4-1 and TRBJ1-3; TRBD1 aligns across 7 bases. Germline assignment: CDR1 MGHRA and CDR2 YSYEKL. V lost 4 bases and J lost 7; bases outside the gene matches: 1. The CDR3 totals 12 residues.

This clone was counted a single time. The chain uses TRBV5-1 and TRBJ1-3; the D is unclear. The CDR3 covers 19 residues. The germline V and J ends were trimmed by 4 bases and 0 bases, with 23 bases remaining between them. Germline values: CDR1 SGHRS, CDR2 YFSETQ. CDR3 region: CASSGDIQGGFTSGNTIYF. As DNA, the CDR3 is TGCGCCAGCAGCGGCGACATTCAAGGTGGATTCACCTCTGGAAACACCATATATTTT.

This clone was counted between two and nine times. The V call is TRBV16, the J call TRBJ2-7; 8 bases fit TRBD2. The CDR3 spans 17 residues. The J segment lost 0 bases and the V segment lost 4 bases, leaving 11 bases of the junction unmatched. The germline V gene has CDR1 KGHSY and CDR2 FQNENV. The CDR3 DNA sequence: TGTGCCAGCAGCCTCCACAGGCCGGGGGGGAGCTCCTACGAGCAGTACTTC. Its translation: CASSLHRPGGSSYEQYF.

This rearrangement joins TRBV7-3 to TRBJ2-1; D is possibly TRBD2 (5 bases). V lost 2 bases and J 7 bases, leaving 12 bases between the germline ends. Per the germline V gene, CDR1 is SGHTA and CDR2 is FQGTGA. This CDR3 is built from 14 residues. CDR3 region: CASSLFPGSNEQFF. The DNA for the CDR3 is TGTGCCAGCAGCTTATTCCCGGGGTCTAATGAGCAGTTCTTC.

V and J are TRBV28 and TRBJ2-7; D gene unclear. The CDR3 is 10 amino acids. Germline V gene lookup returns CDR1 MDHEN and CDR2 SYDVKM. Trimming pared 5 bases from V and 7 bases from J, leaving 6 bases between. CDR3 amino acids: CASSNGEQYF. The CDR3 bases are TGTGCCAGCAGTAACGGGGAGCAGTACTTC.

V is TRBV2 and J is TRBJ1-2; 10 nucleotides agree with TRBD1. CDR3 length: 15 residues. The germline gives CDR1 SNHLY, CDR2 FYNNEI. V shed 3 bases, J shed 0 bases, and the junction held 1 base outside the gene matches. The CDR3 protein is CASSEGQGPNYGYTF. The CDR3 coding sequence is TGTGCCAGCAGTGAGGGACAGGGGCCTAACTATGGCTACACCTTC.

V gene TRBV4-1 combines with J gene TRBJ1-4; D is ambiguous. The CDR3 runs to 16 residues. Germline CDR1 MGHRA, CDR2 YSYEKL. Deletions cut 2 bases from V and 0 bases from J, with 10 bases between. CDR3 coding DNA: TGCGCCAGCAGCCAACCTCACCGAGCAACTAATGAAAAACTGTTTTTT. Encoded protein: CASSQPHRATNEKLFF.